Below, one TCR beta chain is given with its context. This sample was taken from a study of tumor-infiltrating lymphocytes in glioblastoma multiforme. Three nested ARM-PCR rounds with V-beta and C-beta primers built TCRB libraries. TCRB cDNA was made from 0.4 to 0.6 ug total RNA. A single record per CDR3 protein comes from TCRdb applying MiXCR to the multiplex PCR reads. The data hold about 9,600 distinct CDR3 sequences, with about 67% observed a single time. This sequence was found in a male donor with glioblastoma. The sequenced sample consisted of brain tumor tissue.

The CDR3 nucleotides are TGTGCCAGCAAAGGGGTTAGGGCTGAAGCTTTCTTT. As protein: CASKGVRAEAFF. The rearrangement uses TRBV6-5 and TRBJ1-1; possibly TRBD1 for D (5 bases). This CDR3 comprises 12 residues. Trimming took off 7 bases at V and 6 bases at J, with 12 bases between the two ends. CDR1 is MNHEY and CDR2 is SVGAGI in the germline V gene.